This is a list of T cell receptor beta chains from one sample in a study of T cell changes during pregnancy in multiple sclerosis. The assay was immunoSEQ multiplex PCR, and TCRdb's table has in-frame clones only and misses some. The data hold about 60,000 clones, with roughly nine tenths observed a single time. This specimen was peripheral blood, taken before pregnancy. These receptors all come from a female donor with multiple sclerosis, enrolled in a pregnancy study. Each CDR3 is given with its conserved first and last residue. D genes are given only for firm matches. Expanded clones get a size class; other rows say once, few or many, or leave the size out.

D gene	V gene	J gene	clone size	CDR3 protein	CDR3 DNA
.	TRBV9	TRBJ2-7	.	CASSVELGPSYEQYF	TGTGCCAGCAGCGTAGAGCTGGGGCCATCCTACGAGCAGTACTTC
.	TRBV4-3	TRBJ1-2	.	CASSQGPGSYGYTF	TGCGCCAGCAGCCAAGGGCCCGGGAGCTATGGCTACACCTTC
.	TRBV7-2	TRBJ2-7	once	CASSRRGGGSSYEQYF	TGTGCCAGCTCCCGAAGAGGTGGGGGGAGCTCCTACGAGCAGTACTTC
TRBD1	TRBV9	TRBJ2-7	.	CASSAHGTGRFDYEQYF	TGTGCCAGCAGCGCCCATGGGACAGGGCGCTTCGACTACGAGCAGTACTTC
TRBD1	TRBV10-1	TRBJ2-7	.	CASSKDRGRYEQYF	TGCGCCAGCAGCAAGGACAGGGGCCGGTACGAGCAGTACTTC
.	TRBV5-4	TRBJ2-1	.	CASSWWRGANEQFF	TGTGCCAGCAGCTGGTGGAGGGGCGCCAATGAGCAGTTCTTC
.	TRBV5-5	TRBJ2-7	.	CASSFADYEQYF	TGTGCCAGCAGCTTCGCGGACTACGAGCAGTACTTC
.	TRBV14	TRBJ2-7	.	CASSQEGGSWSYEQYF	TGTGCCAGCAGCCAAGAGGGGGGTTCTTGGTCCTACGAGCAGTACTTC
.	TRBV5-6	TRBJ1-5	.	CASSLGSLGGPNQPQHF	TGTGCCAGCAGCTTGGGTAGCTTGGGAGGGCCTAATCAGCCCCAGCATTTT
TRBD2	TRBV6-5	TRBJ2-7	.	CASTPAGGHYEQYF	TGTGCCAGCACCCCAGCGGGGGGGCACTACGAGCAGTACTTC
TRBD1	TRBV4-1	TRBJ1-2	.	CASSQGQGRDPYGYTF	TGCGCCAGCAGCCAGGGACAGGGGCGGGACCCCTATGGCTACACCTTC
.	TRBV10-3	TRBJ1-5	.	CAITGTINQPQHF	TGTGCCATCACCGGGACAATCAATCAGCCCCAGCATTTT